This record covers a single TCR beta chain. These data come from a study of cytomegalovirus exposure and HLA in healthy donors. About the research overall: HLA-typed donors contributed 80 million to 85 million unique TCRs, which were held in an early data release.

13 Jbeta primers and 60 Vbeta primers were used for the PCR. Profiling relied on immunoSEQ multiplex PCR, and the TCRdb table lists in-frame clones only, not all of them. The sample yields tens of thousands of clones, 68% seen once. This CDR3 has 11 amino acids. Germline CDR1 reads SGHDT; CDR2 reads YYEEEE. The V end lost 3 bases, the J end lost 12 bases, and 10 bases lay between the germline ends. The chain couples TRBV5-6 to TRBJ2-1; possibly TRBD2 for D (5 bases). The origin of this receptor is a woman aged 25 to 39 in good health and CMV-seronegative. Input material: PBMCs. The CDR3 sequence is CASSSTRGQFF. The CDR3, as DNA: TGTGCCAGCAGCTCGACCCGGGGGCAGTTCTTC.